Given below is one TCR beta chain in context. This entry comes from a study of memory CD4+ T cells and cytomegalovirus serostatus. Generated by immunoSEQ multiplex PCR, the TCRdb table keeps only in-frame clones and is missing some. Of about 41,000 clones listed, more than 75% are singletons. The germline gives CDR1 SGHVS, CDR2 FNYEAQ. This CDR3 has 14 residues. Trimming stripped 5 bases from V and 2 bases from J, with 10 bases between. The sort gate was single viable CD3+CD4+CD8-CD45RO+ cells for memory CD4+ T cells. Serostatus was set by detecting CMV pp150, pp28, p38, p52 IgG. The rearrangement joins TRBV7-6 to TRBJ1-3; no definite D call. The sequence was obtained from an adult in good health and CMV-seronegative. The sample was memory CD4+ T cells from blood. This CDR3 is CASSGGNAGNTIYF. Written as DNA, the CDR3 is TGTGCCAGCAGCGGTGGGAATGCTGGAAACACCATATATTTT. The full variable domain, with the rest looked up from reference TRBV7-6 and TRBJ1-3, is GAGVSQSPRYKVTKRGQDVALRCDPISGHVSLYWYRQALGQGPEFLTYFNYEAQQDKSGLPNDRFSAERPEGSISTLTIQRTEQRDSAMYRCASSGGNAGNTIYFGEGSWLTVV.